The TCR beta chain described here comes from a study of cytomegalovirus exposure and HLA in healthy donors. Whole-study results and caveats: In a later analysis, DRB1 alleles had the most associated TCRs; HLA-C alleles the fewest. Available immune exposure information covered CMV serostatus only. Investigators reported 164 TCR beta chains as tied to cytomegalovirus.

The length of the CDR3 is 16 residues. The germline gives CDR1 MNHEY, CDR2 SMNVEV (reference sequence). Trimming took 8 bases from V and 3 from J; bases not matched to a gene: 10. This clone was observed a handful of times. Its antigen is undetermined. PCR amplification relied on 60 Vbeta primers (plus 13 Jbeta primers). The assay was immunoSEQ multiplex PCR, and TCRdb's table has in-frame clones only and misses some. There are over 150,000 clones in the sample; 80% occur only once, and over 5% lies in the top ten. The TCR sequence derives from a woman aged 40 to 50 in good health and CMV-seropositive. The chain combines TRBV27 with TRBJ2-2; 9 positions agree with TRBD2. What was sequenced was PBMCs. The DNA for the CDR3 is TGTGCCAGCGGCTTAGCGGGAGCGGGGTACACCGGGGAGCTGTTTTTT. Protein product: CASGLAGAGYTGELFF.